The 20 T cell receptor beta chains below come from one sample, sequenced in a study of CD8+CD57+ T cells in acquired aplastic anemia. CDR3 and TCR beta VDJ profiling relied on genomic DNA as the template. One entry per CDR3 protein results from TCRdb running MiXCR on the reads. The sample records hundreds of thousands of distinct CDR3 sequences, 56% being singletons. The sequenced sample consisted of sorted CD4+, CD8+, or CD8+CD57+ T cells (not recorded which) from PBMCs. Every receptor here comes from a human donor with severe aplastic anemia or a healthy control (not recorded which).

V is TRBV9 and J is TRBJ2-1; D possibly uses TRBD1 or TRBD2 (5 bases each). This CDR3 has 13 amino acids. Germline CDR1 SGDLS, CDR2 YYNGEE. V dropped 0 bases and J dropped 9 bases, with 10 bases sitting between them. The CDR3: CASSVESGTEQFF. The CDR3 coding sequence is TGTGCCAGCAGCGTAGAATCGGGGACTGAGCAGTTCTTC. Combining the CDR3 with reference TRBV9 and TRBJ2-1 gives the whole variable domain DSGVTQTPKHLITATGQRVTLRCSPRSGDLSVYWYQQSLDQGLQFLIQYYNGEERAKGNILERFSAQQFPDLHSELNLSSLELGDSALYFCASSVESGTEQFFGPGTRLTVL.

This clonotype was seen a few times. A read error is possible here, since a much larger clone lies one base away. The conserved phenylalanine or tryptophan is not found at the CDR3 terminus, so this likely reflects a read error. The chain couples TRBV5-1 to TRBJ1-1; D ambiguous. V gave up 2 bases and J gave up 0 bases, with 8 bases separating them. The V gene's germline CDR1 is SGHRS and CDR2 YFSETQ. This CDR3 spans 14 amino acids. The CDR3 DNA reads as TGCGCCAGCAGCTTCGGTGGGCTGAACACTGAAGCTTTCCTT. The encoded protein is CASSFGGLNTEAFL.

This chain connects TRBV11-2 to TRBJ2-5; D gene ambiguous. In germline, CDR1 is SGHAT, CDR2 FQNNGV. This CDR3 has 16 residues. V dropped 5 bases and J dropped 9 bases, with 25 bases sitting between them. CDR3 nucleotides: TGTGCCAGCAGCCCTGGGTCCGCGGCAGGCAATCAGCCCCAGTACTTC. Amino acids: CASSPGSAAGNQPQYF.

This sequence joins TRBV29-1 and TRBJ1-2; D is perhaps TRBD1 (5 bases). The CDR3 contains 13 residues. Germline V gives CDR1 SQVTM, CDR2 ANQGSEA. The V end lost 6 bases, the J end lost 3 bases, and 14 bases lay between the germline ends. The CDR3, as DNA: TGCAGCGTCGGGGCGGGCAGGGACTATGGCTACACCTTC. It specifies CSVGAGRDYGYTF. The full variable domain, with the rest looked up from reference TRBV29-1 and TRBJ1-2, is SAVISQKPSRDICQRGTSLTIQCQVDSQVTMMFWYRQQPGQSLTLIATANQGSEATYESGFVIDKFPISRPNLTFSTLTVSNMSPEDSSIYLCSVGAGRDYGYTFGSGTRLTVV.

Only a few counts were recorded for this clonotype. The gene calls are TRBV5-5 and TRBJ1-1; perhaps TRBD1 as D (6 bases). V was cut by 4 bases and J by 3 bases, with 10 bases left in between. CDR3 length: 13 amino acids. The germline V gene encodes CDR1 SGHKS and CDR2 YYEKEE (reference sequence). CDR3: CASSLTGYTEAFF. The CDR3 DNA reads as TGTGCCAGCAGCCTTACAGGGTACACTGAAGCTTTCTTT. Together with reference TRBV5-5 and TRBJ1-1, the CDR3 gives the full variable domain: DAGVTQSPTHLIKTRGQQVTLRCSPISGHKSVSWYQQVLGQGPQFIFQYYEKEERGRGNFPDRFSARQFPNYSSELNVNALLLGDSALYLCASSLTGYTEAFFGQGTRLTVV.

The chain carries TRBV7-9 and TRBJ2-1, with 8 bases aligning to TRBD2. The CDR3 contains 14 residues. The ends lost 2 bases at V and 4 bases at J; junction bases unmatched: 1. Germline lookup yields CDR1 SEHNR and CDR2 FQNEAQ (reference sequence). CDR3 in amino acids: CASSLTGGYNEQFF. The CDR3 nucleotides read TGTGCCAGCAGCTTAACGGGGGGGTACAATGAGCAGTTCTTC.

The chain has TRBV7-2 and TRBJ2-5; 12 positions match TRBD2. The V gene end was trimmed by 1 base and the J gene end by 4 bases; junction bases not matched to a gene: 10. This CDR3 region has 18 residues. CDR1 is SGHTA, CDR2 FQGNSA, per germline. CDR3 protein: CASSLGGQLAGGGETQYF. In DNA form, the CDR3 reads TGTGCCAGCAGCTTAGGGGGCCAACTAGCGGGGGGAGGAGAGACCCAGTACTTC.

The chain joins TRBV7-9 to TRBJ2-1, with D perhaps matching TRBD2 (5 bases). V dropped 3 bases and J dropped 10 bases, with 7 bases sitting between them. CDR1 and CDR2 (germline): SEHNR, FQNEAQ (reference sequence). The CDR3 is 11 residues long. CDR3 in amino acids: CASSLQREQFF. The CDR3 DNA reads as TGTGCCAGCAGCTTGCAGCGGGAGCAGTTCTTC.

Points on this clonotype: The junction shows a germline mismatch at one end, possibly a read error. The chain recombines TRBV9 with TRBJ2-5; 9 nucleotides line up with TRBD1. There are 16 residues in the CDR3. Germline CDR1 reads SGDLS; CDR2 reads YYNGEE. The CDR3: CASSSPEQGAEETQYF. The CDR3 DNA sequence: TGCGCCAGCAGCTCCCCCGAACAGGGGGCAGAGGAGACCCAGTACTTC. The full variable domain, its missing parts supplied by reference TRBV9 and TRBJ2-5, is DSGVTQTPKHLITATGQRVTLRCSPRSGDLSVYWYQQSLDQGLQFLIQYYNGEERAKGNILERFSAQQFPDLHSELNLSSLELGDSALYFCASSSPEQGAEETQYFGPGTRLLVL.

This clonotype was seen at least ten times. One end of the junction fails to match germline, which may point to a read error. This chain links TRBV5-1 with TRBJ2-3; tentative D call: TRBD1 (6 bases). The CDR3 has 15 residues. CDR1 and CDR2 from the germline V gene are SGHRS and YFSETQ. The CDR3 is CASRLGGPRGDTQYF. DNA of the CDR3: TGCGCCAGCCGCTTAGGGGGACCCCGCGGAGATACGCAGTATTTT.

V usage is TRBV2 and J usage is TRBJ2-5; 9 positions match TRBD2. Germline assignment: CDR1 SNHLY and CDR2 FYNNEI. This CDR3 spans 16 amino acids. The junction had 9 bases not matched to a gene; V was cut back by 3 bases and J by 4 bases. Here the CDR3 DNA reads TGTGCCAGCAGTGAGGGCGGGAGGGGAGTGACAGAGACCCAGTACTTC. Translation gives CASSEGGRGVTETQYF. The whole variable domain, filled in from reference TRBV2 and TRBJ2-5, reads EPEVTQTPSHQVTQMGQEVILRCVPISNHLYFYWYRQILGQKVEFLVSFYNNEISEKSEIFDDQFSVERPDGSNFTLKIRSTKLEDSAMYFCASSEGGRGVTETQYFGPGTRLLVL.

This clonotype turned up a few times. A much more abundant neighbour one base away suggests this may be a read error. CDR3 sequence (DNA): TGTGCCAGCAGCTCGGACACTGAAGCTTTCTTT. Its translation is CASSSDTEAFF. The chain is built from TRBV5-6 and TRBJ1-1, with D uncertain. Germline CDR1 and CDR2: SGHDT and YYEEEE. Trimming stripped 3 bases from V and 3 bases from J, with 3 bases between. The CDR3 is 11 amino acids.

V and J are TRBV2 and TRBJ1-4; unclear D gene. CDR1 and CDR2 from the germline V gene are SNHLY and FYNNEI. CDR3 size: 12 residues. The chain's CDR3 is CASRRELEKLFF. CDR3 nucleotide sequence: TGTGCTAGCCGGAGGGAGTTGGAAAAACTGTTTTTT.

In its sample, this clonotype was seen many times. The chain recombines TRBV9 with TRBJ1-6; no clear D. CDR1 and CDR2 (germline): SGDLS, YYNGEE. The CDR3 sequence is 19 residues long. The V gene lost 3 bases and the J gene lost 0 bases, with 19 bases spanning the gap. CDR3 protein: CASSASLEDGSSYNSPLHF. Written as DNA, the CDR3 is TGTGCCAGCAGCGCATCCCTCGAGGACGGGAGCTCCTATAATTCACCCCTCCACTTT.

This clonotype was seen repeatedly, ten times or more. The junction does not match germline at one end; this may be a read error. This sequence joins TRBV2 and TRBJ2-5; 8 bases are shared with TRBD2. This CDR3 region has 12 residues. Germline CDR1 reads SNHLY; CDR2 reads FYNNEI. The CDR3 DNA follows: TGTGCCAGCAGAGCAACCGGGACTAGTATGCTCTTC. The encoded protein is CASRATGTSMLF.

CDR3 in amino acids: CSAQEMGPEQYF. As DNA, the CDR3 is TGCAGCGCCCAGGAGATGGGGCCCGAGCAGTACTTC. The chain is built from TRBV29-1 and TRBJ2-7; perhaps TRBD1 as D (5 bases). V was pared by 7 bases and J by 6 bases, with 16 bases between. This CDR3 is 12 amino acids long. The V gene's germline CDR1 is SQVTM and CDR2 ANQGSEA.

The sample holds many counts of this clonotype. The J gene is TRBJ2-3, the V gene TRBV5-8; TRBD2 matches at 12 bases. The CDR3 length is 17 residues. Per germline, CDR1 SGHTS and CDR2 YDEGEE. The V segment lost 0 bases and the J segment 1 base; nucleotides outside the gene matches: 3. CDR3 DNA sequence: TGTGCCAGCAGCTTGGGACTAGCGGGGGCGCGCACAGATACGCAGTATTTT. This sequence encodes CASSLGLAGARTDTQYF.

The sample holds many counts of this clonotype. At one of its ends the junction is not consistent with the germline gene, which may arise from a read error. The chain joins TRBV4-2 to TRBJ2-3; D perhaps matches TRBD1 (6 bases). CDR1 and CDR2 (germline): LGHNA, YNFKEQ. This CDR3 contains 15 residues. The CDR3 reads CASSKDWQGSDTQYF. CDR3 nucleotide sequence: TGTGCCAGCAGCAAAGACTGGCAGGGGTCAGATACGCAGTATTTT.

As DNA, the CDR3 is TGTGCCATCAGTGAGTCGGGATCCATGAACACTGAAGCTTTCTTT. It translates to CAISESGSMNTEAFF. V usage is TRBV10-3 and J usage is TRBJ1-1; D unresolved. Germline CDR1 ENHRY, CDR2 SYGVKD. Trimming took off 0 bases at V and 0 bases at J, with 8 bases between the two ends. The CDR3 covers 15 residues.

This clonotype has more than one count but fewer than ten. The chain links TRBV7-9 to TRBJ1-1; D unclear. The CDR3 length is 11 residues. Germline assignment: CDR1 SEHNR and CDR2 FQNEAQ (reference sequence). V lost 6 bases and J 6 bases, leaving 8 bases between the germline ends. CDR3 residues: CASRLIAEAFF. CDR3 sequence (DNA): TGTGCCAGCAGGTTGATAGCTGAAGCTTTCTTT.